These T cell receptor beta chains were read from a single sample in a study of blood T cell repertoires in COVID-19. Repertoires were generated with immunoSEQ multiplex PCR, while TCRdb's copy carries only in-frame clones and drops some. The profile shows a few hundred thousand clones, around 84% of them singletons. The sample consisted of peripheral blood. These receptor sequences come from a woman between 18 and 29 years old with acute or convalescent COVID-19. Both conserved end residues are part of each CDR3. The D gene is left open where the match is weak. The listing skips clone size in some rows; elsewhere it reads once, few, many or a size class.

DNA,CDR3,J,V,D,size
TGTGCCAGTACTGACCTTGAGGTTTCAGGGGAGCTGTTTTTT,CASTDLEVSGELFF,TRBJ2-2,TRBV19,NA,NA
TGTGCCATCCGGACTAGCGGGAGGTGGGGTGAGCAGTTCTTC,CAIRTSGRWGEQFF,TRBJ2-1,TRBV6-5,TRBD2,once
TGCGCCAGCAGCGCCGGACTAGCTTTGGGGAATGAGCAGTTCTTC,CASSAGLALGNEQFF,TRBJ2-1,TRBV5-1,TRBD2,NA
TGTGCCAGCAGGAACGGACTAGCGGGAGGGGACGAGCAGTACTTC,CASRNGLAGGDEQYF,TRBJ2-7,TRBV2,TRBD2,NA
TGTGCCAGCAGCTTAGACCGGGTTTCCTATGGCTACACCTTC,CASSLDRVSYGYTF,TRBJ1-2,TRBV7-2,NA,NA
TGCAGCGTTCAGGAGGGGTTAAACACTGAAGCTTTCTTT,CSVQEGLNTEAFF,TRBJ1-1,TRBV29-1,NA,NA
TGCGCCAGCAGCTTGGATCTCGGACTCGGCGATGAGCAGTTCTTC,CASSLDLGLGDEQFF,TRBJ2-1,TRBV5-1,NA,NA
TGCAGCGTTGCGGCTAGCGGGTTGTCAGATACGCAGTATTTT,CSVAASGLSDTQYF,TRBJ2-3,TRBV29-1,TRBD2,NA
TGCAGCGTGATAGGGACAGGGGTATTTTCCGAGCAGTACTTC,CSVIGTGVFSEQYF,TRBJ2-7,TRBV29-1,TRBD1,NA
TGTGCCAGCAGCGTAGGAGGGACAGATTACAATGAGCAGTTCTTC,CASSVGGTDYNEQFF,TRBJ2-1,TRBV9,TRBD1,NA
TGTGCCAGCAGGAGACTCTATGGCTACACCTTC,CASRRLYGYTF,TRBJ1-2,TRBV6-5,NA,NA